The 8 T cell receptor beta chains below all came from one sample that was sequenced in a study of PD-1 blockade in mismatch repair-deficient tumors. Sequenced by immunoSEQ multiplex PCR; TCRdb stores in-frame clones only, minus some. The sample lists tens of thousands of clones; more than 75% were seen once. Here the sequenced sample was peripheral blood, taken 4 weeks after starting pembrolizumab. The receptors here all came from an adult with mismatch repair-deficient cancer.

This chain links TRBV25-1 with TRBJ1-3; tentative D call: TRBD1 (5 bases). Germline assignment: CDR1 MGHDK and CDR2 SYGVNS. The CDR3 covers 15 residues. V shed 4 bases and J shed 0 bases, with 10 bases lying between them. The CDR3 here is CASSVDSNSGNTIYF. The CDR3, as DNA: TGTGCCAGCAGTGTAGACAGCAACTCTGGAAACACCATATATTTT.

This sequence joins TRBV14 and TRBJ1-2, with D possibly matching TRBD1 (6 bases). Trimming left V 4 bases short and J 7 bases short, with 19 bases between. The CDR3 has 15 residues. Per the germline V gene, CDR1 is SGHDN and CDR2 is FVKESK. DNA of the CDR3: TGTGCCAGCAGCCCAGTGACAGGAGCGACCGGTGGCTACACCTTC. It encodes CASSPVTGATGGYTF.

The genes are TRBV5-4 and TRBJ2-7; D may be TRBD1 (5 bases). The V gene's germline CDR1 is SGHNT and CDR2 YYREEE (reference sequence). This CDR3 spans 13 amino acids. The V end was cut by 1 base, the J end by 4 bases, with 9 bases between. The DNA of the CDR3 is TGTGCCAGCAGCTTGAACCGACAGTACGAGCAGTACTTC. Translating gives CASSLNRQYEQYF.

V usage is TRBV6-1 and J usage is TRBJ1-5, with 7 bases identical to TRBD1. With V trimmed by 2 bases and J by 3 bases, 7 bases remained unmatched. The CDR3 is 16 amino acids. Germline CDR1 MNHNS, CDR2 SASEGT. For the CDR3, the DNA is TGTGCCAGCAGTGAACTCGCACAGGGGAACAATCAGCCCCAGCATTTT. Amino acids: CASSELAQGNNQPQHF.

The chain's CDR3 is CASSLAGLAETQYF. CDR3 nucleotides: TGTGCCAGCAGCTTGGCCGGCCTAGCGGAGACCCAGTACTTC. The chain carries TRBV5-4 and TRBJ2-5, with D possibly being TRBD2 (6 bases). V gave up 0 bases and J gave up 5 bases, with 11 bases separating them. CDR1 and CDR2 (germline): SGHNT, YYREEE (reference sequence). The CDR3 sequence is 14 residues long.

V gene TRBV30 combines with J gene TRBJ2-1, with a possible D match to TRBD2 (5 bases). Germline CDR1 GTSNPN, CDR2 SVGIG (reference sequence). This CDR3 has 14 residues. The V gene lost 0 bases and the J gene lost 6 bases, with 12 bases spanning the gap. CDR3 coding DNA: TGTGCCTGGAGTGTACGGCCTAGCCTCAATGAGCAGTTCTTC. As protein: CAWSVRPSLNEQFF.

J is TRBJ1-2 and V is TRBV11-2; no definite D call. The CDR3 is 15 residues long. Germline V CDR1 and CDR2: SGHAT, FQNNGV. Trimming cost V 4 bases and J 2 bases, with 14 bases left between them. In nucleotides, the CDR3 is TGTGCCAGCAGCTCGGACCGCCGGGAGAACTATGGCTACACCTTC. Its protein product is CASSSDRRENYGYTF.

V and J are TRBV6-5 and TRBJ2-3, with D perhaps matching TRBD2 (5 bases). This CDR3 region has 16 residues. V lost 2 bases to trimming and J lost 2 bases, with 14 bases between them. CDR1 is MNHEY and CDR2 is SVGAGI in the germline V gene. The CDR3 loop reads CASSYRRGRITDTQYF. The DNA of the CDR3 is TGTGCCAGCAGTTACCGTCGGGGTCGAATCACAGATACGCAGTATTTT.